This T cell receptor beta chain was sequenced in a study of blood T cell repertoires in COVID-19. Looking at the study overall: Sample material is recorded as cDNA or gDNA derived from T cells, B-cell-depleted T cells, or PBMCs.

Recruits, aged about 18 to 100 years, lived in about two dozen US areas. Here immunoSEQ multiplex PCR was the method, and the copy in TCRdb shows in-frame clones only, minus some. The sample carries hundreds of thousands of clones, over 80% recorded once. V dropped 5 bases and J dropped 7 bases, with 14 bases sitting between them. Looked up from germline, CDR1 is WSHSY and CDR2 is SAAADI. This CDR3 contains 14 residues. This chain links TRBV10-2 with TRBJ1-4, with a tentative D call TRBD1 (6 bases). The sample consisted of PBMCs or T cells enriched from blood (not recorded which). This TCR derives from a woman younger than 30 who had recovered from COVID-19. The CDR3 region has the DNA TGCGCCAGCAGTTCGAACAGGGCCGGTGAAAAACTGTTTTTT. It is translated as CASSSNRAGEKLFF.